A selection of T cell receptor beta chains follows, all from one sample in a study of OX40 agonist ivuxolimab in advanced cancers. Assay: immunoSEQ multiplex PCR; the TCRdb copy retains only in-frame clones and omits some. The sample holds 35,000 to 45,000 clones, around 93% seen once. Sample: CD4+ or CD8+ T cells sorted from blood, taken in a trial of the OX40 agonist ivuxolimab. These receptors all come from an adult with an advanced solid tumor such as melanoma, head and neck, liver or kidney cancer. CDR3s include the opening cysteine and the closing phenylalanine or tryptophan. A D gene is named only where the DNA matches it firmly. A clone size is listed for some rows: how often the clone was seen (once, few, many), or a class if it is expanded.

abundance: .
v_gene: TRBV30
d_gene: .
j_gene: TRBJ2-1
len: 16
CDR3aa: CAWRKSRDSSYNEQFF
CDR3nt: TGTGCCTGGAGGAAGTCCCGGGACTCCTCCTACAATGAGCAGTTCTTC

abundance: .
v_gene: TRBV7-8
d_gene: TRBD1
j_gene: TRBJ1-2
len: 18
CDR3aa: CASSLEGGTGRFNYGYTF
CDR3nt: TGTGCCAGCAGCTTAGAGGGGGGGACAGGCCGTTTTAACTATGGCTACACCTTC

abundance: once
v_gene: TRBV6-6
d_gene: .
j_gene: TRBJ2-7
len: 16
CDR3aa: CASSHPRTAGAYEQYF
CDR3nt: TGTGCCAGCAGCCACCCGCGAACCGCAGGGGCCTACGAGCAGTACTTC

abundance: .
v_gene: TRBV7-8
d_gene: .
j_gene: TRBJ1-2
len: 15
CDR3aa: CASSHSDGGRDGYTF
CDR3nt: TGTGCCAGCAGCCACTCTGACGGGGGTCGGGATGGCTACACCTTC

abundance: .
v_gene: TRBV27
d_gene: TRBD2
j_gene: TRBJ2-1
len: 16
CDR3aa: CASSLSFAGAYNEQFF
CDR3nt: TGTGCCAGCAGTTTAAGTTTCGCGGGAGCCTACAATGAGCAGTTCTTC

abundance: .
v_gene: TRBV2
d_gene: TRBD1
j_gene: TRBJ1-1
len: 12
CDR3aa: CARGQGNTEAFF
CDR3nt: TGTGCCAGAGGACAGGGGAACACTGAAGCTTTCTTT

abundance: .
v_gene: TRBV6-1
d_gene: TRBD1
j_gene: TRBJ1-4
len: 15
CDR3aa: CASSAVPGGGEKLFF
CDR3nt: TGTGCCAGCAGTGCAGTCCCAGGGGGCGGTGAAAAACTGTTTTTT

abundance: .
v_gene: TRBV6-5
d_gene: TRBD1
j_gene: TRBJ2-2
len: 14
CDR3aa: CASRDRGLPGELFF
CDR3nt: TGTGCCAGCAGGGACAGGGGGCTCCCCGGGGAGCTGTTTTTT

abundance: .
v_gene: TRBV5-4
d_gene: TRBD2
j_gene: TRBJ2-7
len: 15
CDR3aa: CASSPPGGLPDEQYF
CDR3nt: TGTGCCAGCAGCCCACCGGGAGGACTACCAGACGAGCAGTACTTC

abundance: .
v_gene: TRBV30
d_gene: .
j_gene: TRBJ2-7
len: 12
CDR3aa: CAWSVSSSEQYF
CDR3nt: TGTGCCTGGAGTGTGAGCAGTTCAGAGCAGTACTTC

abundance: .
v_gene: TRBV7-9
d_gene: .
j_gene: TRBJ2-7
len: 14
CDR3aa: CASSSGLIPYEQYF
CDR3nt: TGTGCCAGCAGCTCAGGGCTAATTCCGTACGAGCAGTACTTC

abundance: .
v_gene: TRBV5-1
d_gene: .
j_gene: TRBJ2-7
len: 14
CDR3aa: CASSLNREFYEQYF
CDR3nt: TGCGCCAGCAGCTTGAACCGGGAGTTCTACGAGCAGTACTTC

abundance: .
v_gene: TRBV27
d_gene: .
j_gene: TRBJ2-7
len: 13
CDR3aa: CASSLQGTYEQYF
CDR3nt: TGTGCCAGCAGTTTACAGGGCACCTACGAGCAGTACTTC

abundance: .
v_gene: TRBV28
d_gene: .
j_gene: TRBJ2-7
len: 15
CDR3aa: CASSLIAGSSYEQYF
CDR3nt: TGTGCCAGCAGTTTAATCGCAGGGAGCTCCTACGAGCAGTACTTC

abundance: .
v_gene: TRBV9
d_gene: TRBD2
j_gene: TRBJ2-1
len: 16
CDR3aa: CASSVVGTSAYNEQFF
CDR3nt: TGTGCCAGCAGCGTAGTAGGGACTAGCGCCTACAATGAGCAGTTCTTC

abundance: .
v_gene: TRBV27
d_gene: .
j_gene: TRBJ2-2
len: 13
CDR3aa: CASSPDLSGELFF
CDR3nt: TGTGCCAGCAGTCCGGACCTATCCGGGGAGCTGTTTTTT

abundance: .
v_gene: TRBV19
d_gene: TRBD1
j_gene: TRBJ2-7
len: 14
CDR3aa: CASSIAAGGYEQYF
CDR3nt: TGTGCCAGTAGTATCGCGGCAGGGGGCTACGAGCAGTACTTC

abundance: .
v_gene: TRBV18
d_gene: .
j_gene: TRBJ1-1
len: 16
CDR3aa: CASSPRGVGLYTEAFF
CDR3nt: TGTGCCAGCTCACCACGGGGGGTCGGACTCTACACTGAAGCTTTCTTT

abundance: .
v_gene: TRBV10-3
d_gene: TRBD2
j_gene: TRBJ2-3
len: 15
CDR3aa: CAISETSATSDTQYF
CDR3nt: TGTGCCATCAGTGAGACTAGCGCCACTTCGGATACGCAGTATTTT

abundance: .
v_gene: TRBV7-9
d_gene: .
j_gene: TRBJ2-1
len: 11
CDR3aa: CASTGASEQFF
CDR3nt: TGTGCCAGCACGGGAGCCTCCGAGCAGTTCTTC

abundance: .
v_gene: TRBV28
d_gene: .
j_gene: TRBJ1-6
len: 14
CDR3aa: CASRITRTHSPLHF
CDR3nt: TGTGCCAGCAGGATAACAAGGACCCATTCACCCCTCCACTTT

abundance: once
v_gene: TRBV7-8
d_gene: .
j_gene: TRBJ2-1
len: 13
CDR3aa: CASSPGSGNEQFF
CDR3nt: TGTGCCAGCAGCCCGGGTTCAGGAAATGAGCAGTTCTTC

abundance: .
v_gene: TRBV11-2
d_gene: TRBD1
j_gene: TRBJ2-1
len: 16
CDR3aa: CASSQPSDRDAGEQFF
CDR3nt: TGTGCCAGCAGCCAGCCCTCGGACAGGGATGCCGGTGAGCAGTTCTTC

abundance: .
v_gene: TRBV6-1
d_gene: .
j_gene: TRBJ2-7
len: 14
CDR3aa: CASSDDLSGYEQYF
CDR3nt: TGTGCCAGCAGTGACGATCTATCGGGGTACGAGCAGTACTTC

abundance: .
v_gene: TRBV29-1
d_gene: TRBD2
j_gene: TRBJ2-1
len: 16
CDR3aa: CSVALGTSGLVDEQFF
CDR3nt: TGCAGCGTTGCGCTTGGGACTAGCGGCTTAGTGGATGAGCAGTTCTTC

abundance: .
v_gene: TRBV28
d_gene: .
j_gene: TRBJ2-2
len: 16
CDR3aa: CASSLVGDANTGELFF
CDR3nt: TGTGCCAGCAGTTTAGTGGGCGACGCGAACACCGGGGAGCTGTTTTTT

abundance: .
v_gene: TRBV20-1
d_gene: .
j_gene: TRBJ2-1
len: 11
CDR3aa: CSARRTNEQFF
CDR3nt: TGCAGTGCTAGGCGAACAAATGAGCAGTTCTTC

abundance: .
v_gene: TRBV12-1
d_gene: .
j_gene: TRBJ2-7
len: 17
CDR3aa: CASSFALAGPRESEQYF
CDR3nt: TGTGCCAGCAGCTTTGCGCTAGCGGGACCTCGGGAGTCCGAGCAGTACTTC